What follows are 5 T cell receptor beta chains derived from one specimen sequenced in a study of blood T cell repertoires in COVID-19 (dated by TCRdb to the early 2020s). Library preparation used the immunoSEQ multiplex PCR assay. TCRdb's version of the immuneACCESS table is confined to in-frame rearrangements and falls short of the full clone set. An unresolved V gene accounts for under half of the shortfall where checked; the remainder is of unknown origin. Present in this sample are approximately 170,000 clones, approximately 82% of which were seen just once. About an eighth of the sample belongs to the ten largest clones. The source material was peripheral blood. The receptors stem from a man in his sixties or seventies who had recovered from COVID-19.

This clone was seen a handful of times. The CDR3 loop is CASSWDTGQPQHF. CDR3 sequence (DNA): TGTGCCAGCAGTTGGGACACAGGGCAGCCCCAGCATTTT. The chain links TRBV2 to TRBJ1-5, with D tentatively TRBD1 (6 bases). Looked up from germline, CDR1 is SNHLY and CDR2 is FYNNEI. V lost 5 bases to trimming and J lost 7 bases, with 12 bases between them. The CDR3 is 13 residues long.

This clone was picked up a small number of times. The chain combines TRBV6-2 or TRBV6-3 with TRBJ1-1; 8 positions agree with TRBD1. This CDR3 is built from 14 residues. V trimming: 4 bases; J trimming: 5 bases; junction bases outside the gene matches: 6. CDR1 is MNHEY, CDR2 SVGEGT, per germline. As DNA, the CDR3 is TGTGCCAGCAGTTTCGACAGGGGTATGACTGAAGCTTTCTTT. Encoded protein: CASSFDRGMTEAFF.

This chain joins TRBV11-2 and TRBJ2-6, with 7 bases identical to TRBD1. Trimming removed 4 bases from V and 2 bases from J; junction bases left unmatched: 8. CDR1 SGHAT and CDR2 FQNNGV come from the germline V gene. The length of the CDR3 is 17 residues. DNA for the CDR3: TGTGCCAGCAGCTACGCCTTGACAGGGACTGGGGCCAACGTCCTGACTTTC. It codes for CASSYALTGTGANVLTF.

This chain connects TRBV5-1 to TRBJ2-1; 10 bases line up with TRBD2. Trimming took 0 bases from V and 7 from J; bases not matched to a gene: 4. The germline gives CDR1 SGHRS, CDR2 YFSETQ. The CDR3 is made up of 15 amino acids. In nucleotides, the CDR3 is TGCGCCAGCAGCTTGGTAGGACTAGCGGAGAATGAGCAGTTCTTC. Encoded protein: CASSLVGLAENEQFF.

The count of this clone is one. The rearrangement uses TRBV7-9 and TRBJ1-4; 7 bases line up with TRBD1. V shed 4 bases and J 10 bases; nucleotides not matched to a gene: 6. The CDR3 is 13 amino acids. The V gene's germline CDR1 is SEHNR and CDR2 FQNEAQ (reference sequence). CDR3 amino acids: CASSSGTEGKLFF. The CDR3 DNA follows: TGTGCCAGCAGCTCCGGGACAGAAGGAAAACTGTTTTTT. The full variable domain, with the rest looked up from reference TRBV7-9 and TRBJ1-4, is DTGVSQNPRHKITKRGQNVTFRCDPISEHNRLYWYRQTLGQGPEFLTYFQNEAQLEKSRLLSDRFSAERPKGSFSTLEIQRTEQGDSAMYLCASSSGTEGKLFFGSGTQLSVL.